A selection of T cell receptor beta chains follows, all from one sample in a study of T cell responses to AZD1222 COVID-19 vaccine. Sequencing was performed with immunoSEQ multiplex PCR; in TCRdb, only in-frame clones are kept and a portion is missing. The sample yields about 150,000 clones, approximately 90% seen once. This specimen consisted of peripheral blood, obtained after recovery from COVID-19. These receptors were taken from an adult who had recovered from COVID-19. The CDR3 runs from the conserved cysteine through the conserved F or W. The order of the fields is CDR3 length, J gene, clone size, V gene, CDR3 protein. Clone size appears in some rows only: once, few, many, or a class for an expanded clone.

length: 13
J: TRBJ1-1
size: .
V: TRBV29-1
CDR3: CSALDREKTEAFF

length: 15
J: TRBJ1-5
size: once
V: TRBV6-2/TRBV6-3
CDR3: CASSYRSDSNQPQHF

length: 15
J: TRBJ1-2
size: .
V: TRBV4-2
CDR3: CASSQVSVGSYGYTF

length: 15
J: TRBJ2-5
size: .
V: TRBV7-2
CDR3: CASSPQMGAQETQYF

length: 15
J: TRBJ2-5
size: .
V: TRBV18
CDR3: CASSPKNREQETQYF

length: 16
J: TRBJ2-4
size: .
V: TRBV6-1
CDR3: CASSETTGGGKNIQYF

length: 14
J: TRBJ2-6
size: once
V: TRBV19
CDR3: CASSIRAGANVLTF

length: 14
J: TRBJ2-5
size: .
V: TRBV7-7
CDR3: CASSPDRGGETQYF

length: 17
J: TRBJ2-2
size: .
V: TRBV28
CDR3: CASSFPGLAQNTGELFF

length: 16
J: TRBJ1-2
size: .
V: TRBV2
CDR3: CASSEEGNRVTYGYTF

length: 16
J: TRBJ2-7
size: .
V: TRBV9
CDR3: CASSVDGRQGRDEQYF

length: 14
J: TRBJ1-3
size: .
V: TRBV28
CDR3: CASSRRLVGNTIYF

length: 14
J: TRBJ2-3
size: .
V: TRBV5-1
CDR3: CASSLAMSTDTQYF

length: 13
J: TRBJ2-7
size: .
V: TRBV6-5
CDR3: CASIRTGGHEQYF

length: 12
J: TRBJ2-7
size: .
V: TRBV18
CDR3: CASSPPSGEQYF

length: 13
J: TRBJ2-7
size: .
V: TRBV2
CDR3: CASSEAKGAEQYF

length: 15
J: TRBJ2-2
size: .
V: TRBV4-2
CDR3: CASNPRRGPTGELFF

length: 16
J: TRBJ1-2
size: .
V: TRBV4-2
CDR3: CASSQEGGREEGGYTF

length: 13
J: TRBJ2-2
size: .
V: TRBV5-1
CDR3: CASSLDYTGELFF

length: 14
J: TRBJ1-1
size: .
V: TRBV28
CDR3: CASSPPGPSFQAFF

length: 15
J: TRBJ2-1
size: .
V: TRBV3-1/TRBV3-2
CDR3: CASSRIRGLYNEQFF

length: 19
J: TRBJ1-6
size: .
V: TRBV11-2
CDR3: CASSRSPRRDVMVDSPLHF

length: 15
J: TRBJ1-1
size: .
V: TRBV7-9
CDR3: CASSLEGRGNTEAFF

length: 14
J: TRBJ2-2
size: .
V: TRBV5-1
CDR3: CASSFGLPTGELFF

length: 15
J: TRBJ1-2
size: .
V: TRBV5-1
CDR3: CASSLEPGINYGYTF

length: 15
J: TRBJ2-2
size: .
V: TRBV10-3
CDR3: CAISDSQRATGELFF

length: 17
J: TRBJ2-5
size: .
V: TRBV5-4
CDR3: CASSLPGLAGGRETQYF

length: 15
J: TRBJ2-1
size: .
V: TRBV5-6
CDR3: CASSPMTGAYNEQFF

length: 15
J: TRBJ1-6
size: few
V: TRBV7-3
CDR3: CASSLTGGANSPLHF

length: 13
J: TRBJ1-1
size: .
V: TRBV2
CDR3: CASRVGTYTEAFF

length: 15
J: TRBJ1-6
size: .
V: TRBV5-5
CDR3: CASSLGRAYNSPLHF

length: 16
J: TRBJ2-1
size: .
V: TRBV27
CDR3: CASSGLAGVNRNEQFF

length: 12
J: TRBJ2-7
size: .
V: TRBV14
CDR3: CASSQVAGEQYF

length: 16
J: TRBJ1-1
size: .
V: TRBV5-1
CDR3: CASSLASAALNTEAFF

length: 11
J: TRBJ1-2
size: once
V: TRBV6-4
CDR3: CASQGVGGYTF

length: 14
J: TRBJ1-5
size: .
V: TRBV27
CDR3: CASSPTGRVQPQHF

length: 14
J: TRBJ1-2
size: .
V: TRBV7-9
CDR3: CASSPVGLDYGYTF

length: 17
J: TRBJ2-1
size: .
V: TRBV5-1
CDR3: CASSLGPGTSGQNEQFF

length: 16
J: TRBJ2-3
size: once
V: TRBV6-4
CDR3: CASSSLAGRGADTQYF

length: 16
J: TRBJ2-3
size: once
V: TRBV6-4
CDR3: CASSESSGGDTDTQYF

length: 12
J: TRBJ2-1
size: .
V: TRBV5-1
CDR3: CASSPEGSEQFF

length: 12
J: TRBJ2-7
size: .
V: TRBV7-9
CDR3: CASSSGLVEQYF

length: 13
J: TRBJ2-5
size: .
V: TRBV12-3/TRBV12-4
CDR3: CASSDTDRAAQYF

length: 14
J: TRBJ1-1
size: .
V: TRBV6-2/TRBV6-3
CDR3: CASSPGQGNTEAFF

length: 17
J: TRBJ1-4
size: .
V: TRBV7-9
CDR3: CASSLSGLGATNEKLFF

length: 15
J: TRBJ1-1
size: once
V: TRBV4-3
CDR3: CASSQEARSDTEAFF

length: 15
J: TRBJ1-4
size: .
V: TRBV7-9
CDR3: CASSFRTGRNEKLFF

length: 15
J: TRBJ1-5
size: .
V: TRBV7-6
CDR3: CASSSLTGTDQPQHF

length: 14
J: TRBJ2-1
size: .
V: TRBV18
CDR3: CASSLNRGSNEQFF

length: 14
J: TRBJ2-7
size: .
V: TRBV5-6
CDR3: CASSRTSGTYEQYF

length: 16
J: TRBJ2-2
size: once
V: TRBV3-1/TRBV3-2
CDR3: CASTKSGGTNTGELFF

length: 12
J: TRBJ1-2
size: .
V: TRBV12-3/TRBV12-4
CDR3: CASSPALYGYTF

length: 13
J: TRBJ1-4
size: .
V: TRBV5-3
CDR3: CARTTCGGEKLFF

length: 13
J: TRBJ1-1
size: .
V: TRBV7-9
CDR3: CASSQAGSTEAFF